The rows below give T cell receptor beta chains drawn from one sample of a study of blood T cells in healthy people across ages. TCRdb processed the 5' RACE reads anew with MiXCR; each CDR3 protein has one entry. The table has 1,800,000 or so distinct CDR3 sequences, 39% seen once; the top ten hold under 25%. The sequenced sample was blood. The receptors come from a human donor in good health. Both conserved end residues are part of each CDR3. D genes are given only for firm matches. Clone size is not always given. Where it is, it says once, few, many or a class for expanded clones.

NA	NA	TRBV7-3	TRBJ2-1	TGTGCCAGCAGCACCGGTCACCAGCAGTTCTTC	CASSTGHQQFF
NA	NA	TRBV7-2	TRBJ2-1	TGTGCCAGTTTAAGCTTAGGGTCAAACCTATTCGGAGAGCAGTTCTTC	CASLSLGSNLFGEQFF
NA	NA	TRBV7-9	TRBJ1-2	TGTGCCAGCGCGGATCGTTGGCGGGGCTATGGCTACACCTTC	CASADRWRGYGYTF
NA	NA	TRBV29-1	TRBJ1-1	TGCAGCGTTGAGGGTAGGGCCAGGGAGTCAGCTTTCTTT	CSVEGRARESAFF
NA	few	TRBV7-2	TRBJ1-5	TGTGCCAGCAGCTTTTTAGGGACCAATCAGCCCCAGCATTTT	CASSFLGTNQPQHF
NA	NA	TRBV28	TRBJ2-3	TGTGCCAGCAGTTTAGAGGGGAGAGATACGCAGTATTTT	CASSLEGRDTQYF
NA	many	TRBV9	TRBJ1-6	TGTGCCAGCAGCGTAGGAAATGATTATTCACCCCTCCACTTT	CASSVGNDYSPLHF
TRBD2	NA	TRBV19	TRBJ2-1	TGTGCCAGTAGTCCCCTGCGGGGGGCGGGAAGCTCCTACAATGAGCCGTTCTTC	CASSPLRGAGSSYNEPFF
TRBD1	few	TRBV3-1	TRBJ1-1	TGTGCCAGCAGCCAAGGAGGGGGCAATGAAGCTTTCTTT	CASSQGGGNEAFF
TRBD2	NA	TRBV5-6	TRBJ2-5	TGTGCCAGCAGCGGTATTTCTAGCGGTGAAGAGACCCAGTACTTC	CASSGISSGEETQYF
NA	many	TRBV12-3/TRBV12-4	TRBJ1-2	TGTGCCAGCCTGGGGGGGTATGGCTACACCTTC	CASLGGYGYTF
NA	few	TRBV5-1	TRBJ2-5	TGCGCCAGCAAGGAGACGGGGTCCCAAGAGACCCAGTACTTC	CASKETGSQETQYF
NA	few	TRBV10-3	TRBJ2-5	TGTGCCATCGGTGCGACCGAATGGGAGACCCAGTACTTC	CAIGATEWETQYF
NA	few	TRBV7-2	TRBJ2-7	TGTGCCAGCAGCTTAGAGGAGACCTACTACGAGCAGTACTTC	CASSLEETYYEQYF
NA	NA	TRBV28	TRBJ1-1	TGTGCCAGCATACAGAGAGTATGGGACACTGAAGCTTTCTTT	CASIQRVWDTEAFF
NA	NA	TRBV6-5	TRBJ2-4	TGTGCCAGCAGATCCCAGTATTTAGAAATTCAGTACTTC	CASRSQYLEIQYF
NA	NA	TRBV6-1	TRBJ2-7	TGTGCCAGCAGTGATCTCGGGGTTAGGGACAATGAGCAGTACTTC	CASSDLGVRDNEQYF
NA	NA	TRBV7-6	TRBJ1-1	TGTGCCAGCAGAAGAAACAGGGACACTGAAGCTTTCTTT	CASRRNRDTEAFF
NA	NA	TRBV5-5	TRBJ1-2	TGTGCCAGCAGCGCCTCGACAGCTAACTATGGCTACACCTTC	CASSASTANYGYTF
NA	few	TRBV29-1	TRBJ2-1	TGCAGCGCCCGGGCGCAAAGCGAAACAGCCAACAATGAGCAGTTCTTC	CSARAQSETANNEQFF
NA	few	TRBV7-2	TRBJ1-1	TGTGCCAGCAGCTTAGAACAAGGCCTGGAAGCTTTCTTT	CASSLEQGLEAFF
TRBD1	NA	TRBV4-3	TRBJ1-1	TGCGCCAGCAGCCAGACAGGGTGGTCTACGGCCGCTTTCTTT	CASSQTGWSTAAFF
NA	few	TRBV27	TRBJ2-1	TGTGCCAGCAGTTTAGCAGTAGCGGGCTCAGGGGGCAATGAGCAGTTCTTC	CASSLAVAGSGGNEQFF
TRBD1	few	TRBV5-1	TRBJ2-7	TGCGCCAGCAGCTGGGAAGGGGGCGTCGGCCCCTACGAGCAGTACTTC	CASSWEGGVGPYEQYF
TRBD2	NA	TRBV27	TRBJ2-2	TGTGCCAGCAGTCTACTCTGGACTAGCGGGGGATCTAACACCGGGGAGCCGTTTTTT	CASSLLWTSGGSNTGEPFF
NA	NA	TRBV7-9	TRBJ2-7	TGTGCCAGCAGCCCCGGGCGGATAGGGATTAAGTACGGCGAGCAGTACTTC	CASSPGRIGIKYGEQYF
NA	NA	TRBV12-3/TRBV12-4	TRBJ1-5	TGTGCCAGTAGTTTGGATGGAATTGGAAATCAGCCCCAGCATTTT	CASSLDGIGNQPQHF
TRBD2	NA	TRBV6-5	TRBJ2-1	TGTGCCAGCAGCGACCTAGCGGGGGGAAGTAATGAGCAGTTCTTC	CASSDLAGGSNEQFF
NA	NA	TRBV20-1	TRBJ2-4	TGCAGTGCTAGAGTAAGCGGACCAAACATTCAGTACTTC	CSARVSGPNIQYF
NA	NA	TRBV7-9	TRBJ2-5	TGTGCCAGCAGCTTAGAATCGGGGATGCGAGAGACCCAGTACTTC	CASSLESGMRETQYF
TRBD2	NA	TRBV20-1	TRBJ2-1	TGCAGTGCTAGAACCCTTGGGACTAGCCTTACGGCGATAATCGGTGAGCAGTTCTTC	CSARTLGTSLTAIIGEQFF
NA	NA	TRBV20-1	TRBJ2-4	TGCAGTGCTAGAGATCGGTGGGGAAGAGCCAAAAACATTCAGTACTTC	CSARDRWGRAKNIQYF
TRBD2	NA	TRBV10-3	TRBJ2-7	TGTGCCACCGGACTAGCGGGGGGCTACACGCTAAGCGAGCAGTACTTC	CATGLAGGYTLSEQYF
NA	NA	TRBV29-1	TRBJ1-2	TGCAGCGTTGACGGGACCCTCTGTGGCTACACCTTC	CSVDGTLCGYTF
NA	NA	TRBV6-2/TRBV6-3	TRBJ1-6	TGTGCCAGCACCATGGGGCCCGGACACAATTCACCCCTCCACTTT	CASTMGPGHNSPLHF
NA	NA	TRBV9	TRBJ1-2	TGTGCCAGCAGCGTAGCTACCAACAGGAACTATGGCTACACCTTC	CASSVATNRNYGYTF
NA	few	TRBV29-1	TRBJ1-2	TGCAGCGTTGTATCCGGCGTTGCCTATGGCTACACCTTC	CSVVSGVAYGYTF
NA	NA	TRBV20-1	TRBJ2-1	TGCAGTGCTCTATTCCCCGCACCCTACAATGAGCAGTTCTTC	CSALFPAPYNEQFF
NA	few	TRBV12-5	TRBJ1-2	TGTGCTAGCGAACGGGACGTGATAAACTATGGCTACACCTTC	CASERDVINYGYTF
NA	NA	TRBV5-1	TRBJ2-3	TGCGCCAGCAGCTTAATAGGCTACACTAGCACAGATACGCAGTATTTT	CASSLIGYTSTDTQYF
NA	NA	TRBV2	TRBJ2-1	TGTGCCAGCAGTGGAGAAGGTCATGATGAGCAGTTCTTC	CASSGEGHDEQFF
NA	NA	TRBV5-8	TRBJ2-5	TGTGCCAGCAGCGGCTCTAGCTGGAAAGAGACCCAGTACTTC	CASSGSSWKETQYF